Below are 31 T cell receptor beta chains sequenced from a single sample in a study of blood T cell repertoires in COVID-19. Generated by immunoSEQ multiplex PCR, the TCRdb table keeps only in-frame clones and is missing some. This table has a few hundred thousand clones, roughly nine tenths appearing once. The source material was peripheral blood. The receptors shown here come from a woman aged 40-49 years who had recovered from COVID-19.

CDR3 protein: CATSAGGTYEQYF. In DNA form, the CDR3 reads TGTGCCACCAGTGCGGGAGGGACCTACGAGCAGTACTTC. This rearrangement joins TRBV24-1 to TRBJ2-7, with TRBD2 matching 8 bases. Germline CDR1 and CDR2: KGHDR and SFDVKD. Trimming cost V 5 bases and J 2 bases; bases outside gene matches: 1. The CDR3 extends over 13 amino acids.

The chain recombines TRBV11-3 with TRBJ2-7, with TRBD1 matching over 7 bases. This CDR3 has 14 amino acids. V lost 5 bases to trimming and J lost 0 bases; unmatched junction nucleotides: 4. Germline V gene data show CDR1 as SGHNT and CDR2 as YENEEA. CDR3 nucleotide sequence: TGTGCCAGCAGCCCTACAGGGGACTCCTACGAGCAGTACTTC. Protein sequence: CASSPTGDSYEQYF.

This clone was seen a single time. The gene calls are TRBV18 and TRBJ2-1, with 10 bases that match TRBD2. CDR3 length equals 17 residues. CDR1 and CDR2 (germline): KGHSH, LQKENI. V shed 4 bases and J 8 bases; nucleotides not matched to a gene: 14. This chain's CDR3 is CASSLRNPSGSPYEQFF. The CDR3 DNA follows: TGTGCCAGCTCACTGCGGAATCCTAGCGGGAGTCCGTATGAGCAGTTCTTC.

Turning to this clone: The germline gene is not matched at one end of the junction; a read error may be the cause. The gene calls are TRBV7-7 and TRBJ2-1; 13 positions match TRBD2. The germline V gene encodes CDR1 SSHAT and CDR2 FNYEAQ (reference sequence). The CDR3 totals 16 residues. Here the CDR3 reads CASSLRGLAGDNEQFF. The CDR3 bases are TGTGCTAGCAGCCTACGCGGACTAGCGGGAGACAATGAGCAGTTCTTC.

J is TRBJ2-1 and V is TRBV5-1, with D maybe TRBD2 (5 bases). The CDR3 sequence is 16 residues long. Germline V gene data show CDR1 as SGHRS and CDR2 as YFSETQ. The V gene lost 0 bases and the J gene lost 8 bases, with 18 bases spanning the gap. As DNA, the CDR3 is TGCGCCAGCAGCTTGGAGAGCGGCCTGATTAGGGATGAGCAGTTCTTC. Encoded protein: CASSLESGLIRDEQFF.

This chain joins TRBV3-1 (or the pseudogene TRBV3-2) and TRBJ2-7, with 10 nucleotides matching TRBD2. Germline CDR1 is LGHDT and CDR2 is YNNKEL (reference sequence). The J segment lost 5 bases and the V segment lost 2 bases, leaving 9 bases of the junction unmatched. This CDR3 is 16 amino acids long. The CDR3 sequence is CASSQILTSGKNEQYF. CDR3 nucleotides: TGTGCCAGCAGCCAAATACTTACTAGCGGGAAGAACGAGCAGTACTTC.

This clone was picked up one time. This sequence joins TRBV3-1 (or the pseudogene TRBV3-2) and TRBJ2-3; 14 nucleotides match TRBD2. This CDR3 has 15 residues. V dropped 4 bases and J dropped 5; count of bases not matched to a gene: 2. CDR1 and CDR2 (germline): LGHDT, YNNKEL (reference sequence). CDR3 residues: CASSPGLAGVDTQYF. The CDR3 region has the DNA TGTGCCAGCAGCCCGGGACTAGCGGGAGTAGATACGCAGTATTTT.

This rearrangement joins TRBV24-1 to TRBJ1-3, with TRBD1 matching 11 bases. After removal of 1 base from V and 8 bases from J, the junction contained 6 bases not matched to a gene. There are 16 residues in the CDR3. Germline V lookup: CDR1 KGHDR, CDR2 SFDVKD. The CDR3 sequence: CATSDFGTGGGDTIYF. The DNA for the CDR3 is TGTGCCACCAGTGATTTTGGGACAGGGGGTGGGGACACCATATATTTT.

The V call is TRBV3-1 (or the pseudogene TRBV3-2), the J call TRBJ2-2; 9 nucleotides agree with TRBD2. The germline gives CDR1 LGHDT, CDR2 YNNKEL (reference sequence). CDR3 size: 19 residues. The V segment lost 5 bases and the J segment 5 bases; nucleotides outside the gene matches: 18. The CDR3 protein is CASSYPSLSLAGETGELFF. CDR3 in DNA: TGTGCCAGCAGCTACCCCTCTCTTTCGTTAGCGGGAGAGACCGGGGAGCTGTTTTTT.

The chain couples TRBV29-1 to TRBJ1-1, with 7 bases fitting TRBD1. The CDR3 spans 15 residues. V lost 3 bases to trimming and J lost 1 base; unmatched junction nucleotides: 8. CDR1 is SQVTM, CDR2 ANQGSEA, per germline. Written as DNA, the CDR3 is TGCAGCGTTGACAGGCAGGGGGTACCGAACACTGAAGCTTTCTTT. Its translation: CSVDRQGVPNTEAFF.

V gene TRBV3-1 (or the pseudogene TRBV3-2) combines with J gene TRBJ2-1; 15 bases are shared with TRBD2. CDR3 length: 17 residues. The junction had 4 bases not matched to a gene; V was cut back by 4 bases and J by 3 bases. Germline V gene sequence: CDR1 LGHDT, CDR2 YNNKEL (reference sequence). The CDR3: CASSLGLAGGVYNEQFF. For the CDR3, the DNA is TGTGCCAGCAGCCTGGGACTAGCGGGAGGAGTCTACAATGAGCAGTTCTTC.

The chain recombines TRBV5-4 with TRBJ2-2; D unclear. V dropped 0 bases and J dropped 5 bases, with 11 bases sitting between them. CDR3 length: 15 amino acids. From germline, CDR1 is SGHNT and CDR2 YYREEE (reference sequence). CDR3 nucleotides: TGTGCCAGCAGCTTGGAAAATTCTCGGACCGGGGAGCTGTTTTTT. Translating gives CASSLENSRTGELFF.

V is TRBV24-1 and J is TRBJ2-1; possible D gene TRBD1, 5 bases. There are 19 residues in the CDR3. Germline V gives CDR1 KGHDR, CDR2 SFDVKD. V was pared by 4 bases and J by 7 bases, with 28 bases between. In DNA form, the CDR3 reads TGTGCCACCAGTGACTCCCACCCCTCGAGAAGGGGAACGGTTAATGAGCAGTTCTTC. This gives the protein CATSDSHPSRRGTVNEQFF.

The chain couples TRBV7-9 to TRBJ1-5, with 9 bases lining up with TRBD1. CDR3 length equals 14 residues. Germline CDR1 reads SEHNR; CDR2 reads FQNEAQ (reference sequence). The V gene end was trimmed by 5 bases and the J gene end by 4 bases; junction bases not matched to a gene: 3. CDR3 nucleotide sequence: TGTGCCAGCAGCCCACAGGGGGCTAATCAGCCCCAGCATTTT. It translates to CASSPQGANQPQHF.

This sequence joins TRBV10-3 and TRBJ2-3, with D unresolved. Trimming took 6 bases from V and 0 from J, leaving 4 bases between them. CDR1 ENHRY and CDR2 SYGVKD come from the germline V gene. This CDR3 is 12 amino acids long. The CDR3 is CAISVSTDTQYF. CDR3 sequence (DNA): TGTGCCATCAGCGTGAGCACAGATACGCAGTATTTT.

This clone has just a few counts. This rearrangement joins TRBV7-6 to TRBJ2-7, with 13 bases that match TRBD2. CDR3 length equals 15 residues. Germline CDR1 is SGHVS and CDR2 is FNYEAQ. J lost 6 bases, V lost 5 bases, and 7 bases had no gene match. The CDR3 bases are TGTGCCAGCAGCACCCGGACTAGCGGGAGTGCCGAGCAGTACTTC. It specifies CASSTRTSGSAEQYF.

The V call is TRBV25-1, the J call TRBJ2-3; no clear D gene. The ends were cut back, 2 bases at V and 8 bases at J, with 20 bases in the middle. The germline gives CDR1 MGHDK, CDR2 SYGVNS. The CDR3 extends over 16 amino acids. The CDR3, as DNA: TGTGCCAGCAGTGAAACGGGTCGCGTGTTGGTCCCTACGCAGTATTTT. It is translated as CASSETGRVLVPTQYF.

V and J are TRBV28 and TRBJ2-1; a weak D match, TRBD2 (7 bases). Germline V gives CDR1 MDHEN, CDR2 SYDVKM. This CDR3 is 14 amino acids long. The V and J ends lost 3 bases and 8 bases respectively, with 14 bases between them. CDR3 coding DNA: TGTGCCAGCAGTTTGGGGGGGGGCCGGGATGAGCAGTTCTTC. It specifies CASSLGGGRDEQFF.

The V and J genes are TRBV10-3 and TRBJ2-2, with TRBD1 matching 7 bases. The junction had 13 bases not matched to a gene; V was cut back by 4 bases and J by 5 bases. The CDR3 has 17 residues. The germline CDR1 and CDR2 sequences are ENHRY and SYGVKD. The chain's CDR3 is CAISAPPGQTPTGELFF. The CDR3 DNA is TGTGCCATCAGTGCACCTCCGGGACAGACGCCTACCGGGGAGCTGTTTTTT.

The chain uses TRBV7-8 and TRBJ1-5; 8 bases are shared with TRBD1. V was clipped by 2 bases and J by 4 bases; unmatched bases: 13. This CDR3 is 18 amino acids long. Germline V gene data show CDR1 as SGHVS and CDR2 as FQNEAQ. Here the CDR3 DNA reads TGTGCCAGCAGCTTATGGTCGGCAGGGGGCGTTTGGAATCAGCCCCAGCATTTT. This gives the protein CASSLWSAGGVWNQPQHF.

The chain combines TRBV18 with TRBJ2-1; 9 bases line up with TRBD1. Germline V CDR1 and CDR2: KGHSH, LQKENI. The V and J ends lost 0 bases and 9 bases, in that order; junction bases with no gene match: 9. CDR3 length: 16 amino acids. The CDR3 bases are TGTGCCAGCTCACCACCGGGACAGGGCGGTTCTGTTGAGCAGTTCTTC. The encoded protein is CASSPPGQGGSVEQFF.

J is TRBJ2-5 and V is TRBV2, with a possible D match to TRBD2 (5 bases). This CDR3 contains 11 residues. Germline-derived CDR1 and CDR2 are SNHLY and FYNNEI. Between the trimmed V and J ends, which lost 7 bases and 4 bases, there was a span of 7 bases. For the CDR3, the DNA is TGTGCCAGCATGGCGGGAGAGACCCAGTACTTC. Its protein product is CASMAGETQYF.

The chain carries TRBV29-1 and TRBJ2-5; tentatively, D is TRBD1 (6 bases). The CDR3 contains 14 residues. Trimming removed 4 bases from V and 5 bases from J, with 17 bases in between. CDR1 and CDR2 from the germline V gene are SQVTM and ANQGSEA. The CDR3 region is CSVAPGTLEETQYF. The CDR3 DNA reads as TGCAGCGTTGCCCCCGGGACATTGGAGGAGACCCAGTACTTC.

This clone showed up just a few times. The chain carries TRBV10-1 and TRBJ1-1, with D possibly matching TRBD1 (6 bases). Germline CDR1 WNHNN, CDR2 SYGVQD (reference sequence). V was clipped by 7 bases and J by 4 bases, with 19 bases between them. The CDR3 covers 15 residues. The CDR3 protein is CASTPSGGRGTEAFF. The CDR3 DNA is TGCGCCAGCACCCCTTCGGGGGGGCGAGGCACTGAAGCTTTCTTT.

This clone has a handful of counts. This chain joins TRBV11-3 and TRBJ1-1; the match to TRBD1 covers 7 bases. The J segment lost 2 bases and the V segment lost 5 bases, leaving 8 bases of the junction unmatched. Per germline, CDR1 SGHNT and CDR2 YENEEA. The CDR3 covers 15 residues. The CDR3 is CASSTSGQLNTEAFF. The CDR3 DNA reads TGTGCCAGCAGCACTTCGGGACAGCTAAACACTGAAGCTTTCTTT.

V usage is TRBV6-2 or TRBV6-3 and J usage is TRBJ2-7; D gene unclear. Germline CDR1 is MNHEY and CDR2 is SVGEGT. The CDR3 contains 16 residues. The V gene lost 1 base and the J gene lost 0 bases, with 13 bases spanning the gap. CDR3 amino acids: CASSYLSRPVSYEQYF. In DNA, the CDR3 is TGTGCCAGCAGTTACTTGAGCAGGCCGGTCTCCTACGAGCAGTACTTC.

This chain joins TRBV4-1 and TRBJ1-2; D unresolved. Trimming pared 3 bases from V and 0 bases from J, leaving 11 bases between. The CDR3 consists of 15 residues. The V gene's germline CDR1 is MGHRA and CDR2 YSYEKL. The CDR3 sequence is CASSQGATTNYGYTF. DNA of the CDR3: TGCGCCAGCAGCCAGGGCGCTACAACTAACTATGGCTACACCTTC.

The chain carries TRBV10-3 and TRBJ2-7; the match to TRBD1 covers 10 bases. This CDR3 has 15 amino acids. The V gene's germline CDR1 is ENHRY and CDR2 SYGVKD. Trimming took 11 bases from V and 1 from J; bases not matched to a gene: 11. Written as DNA, the CDR3 is TGTGCCTCTGGGGGCCAGGGACAGGGGTCCTACGAGCAGTACTTC. Its translation: CASGGQGQGSYEQYF.

The chain joins TRBV9 to TRBJ1-4; TRBD1 aligns across 7 bases. This CDR3 is 16 amino acids long. V dropped 0 bases and J dropped 3; count of bases not matched to a gene: 5. Germline V lookup: CDR1 SGDLS, CDR2 YYNGEE. The CDR3 nucleotides read TGTGCCAGCAGCGTAGGAACAGGGGCTGCTAATGAAAAACTGTTTTTT. Translated, it gives CASSVGTGAANEKLFF.

This rearrangement joins TRBV6-5 to TRBJ2-1; no reliable D call. Trimming removed 2 bases at V and 0 bases at J, with 8 bases between. CDR1 and CDR2 from the germline V gene are MNHEY and SVGAGI. The CDR3 loop spans 15 amino acids. The CDR3 bases are TGTGCCAGCAGTTACGATGCTAGCTCCTACAATGAGCAGTTCTTC. Translated, it gives CASSYDASSYNEQFF.

The chain has TRBV5-1 and TRBJ2-7, with D tentatively TRBD1 (5 bases). V was trimmed by 1 base and J by 5 bases, leaving 13 bases between them. CDR3 length equals 14 residues. Germline CDR1 SGHRS, CDR2 YFSETQ. The DNA of the CDR3 is TGCGCCAGCAGCTTGAGCAGGGATTTTAACGAGCAGTACTTC. Amino acid sequence: CASSLSRDFNEQYF.